This note documents a single T cell receptor (beta chain) sequence. No cognate antigen has been identified for it. Base qualities are not recorded, but no much larger clone differs from it by a single base. This sample is part of a study of blood T cell repertoires in COVID-19 (TCRdb year 2020). About the investigation overall: Samples covering the acute and convalescent phases of COVID-19 were provided by collaborators in the United States, Italy and Spain. Nearly every sample came with metadata listing a de-identified subject ID, COVID-19 status, age in years and sex. Where available, HLA class I and class II types were obtained from metadata supplied by the sample provider rather than from assay-based typing. Samples were obtained from the ongoing ImmuneRACE study (first 160 participants) and from roughly 1,300 subjects provided by 6 global collaborators. The material from the prospective study consisted of cDNA or gDNA derived from T cells, B-cell-depleted T cells, or PBMCs. Subjects who had been exposed to COVID-19, were actively infected with it, or had recovered from it provided the deeply sampled blood TCRbeta repertoires that made up the dataset. A freely available public database, intended as a resource for researchers studying the immune response to SARS-CoV-2, is where the repertoires were released. What the authors observed across the whole study: The quantity of clinical and demographic metadata differed by source and by participant and was supplied without curation.

Collaborating institutions collected whole blood in K2EDTA tubes following their own protocols. Collaborator samples were shipped for TCRbeta analysis as frozen whole blood, isolated PBMCs, or DNA extracted from either sample type. The immunoSEQ Assay, a bias-controlled multiplex PCR, was used to amplify TCRbeta CDR3 regions from genomic DNA. The study's own analysis went as follows. The number of nucleated cells in each sample was estimated from the amplification of reference gene primers within the assay. To quantify the absolute abundance of each unique TCRbeta CDR3 rearrangement, sequence reads were collapsed and filtered. For each sample, productive Simpson clonality was calculated by taking the square root of Simpson's diversity index across productive rearrangements. TCRdb carries this immuneACCESS record with in-frame sequences only. Its versions omit some clonotypes, under half of them owing to an unresolved V gene in the studies checked, with the rest unexplained. V, J and clone size are those of that table, while D and trimming were read from the DNA. Present in this sample are about 45,000 clones, roughly 90% of which were seen just once. The ten largest account for about a tenth of the sample.

V lost 4 bases and J lost 0 bases; the stretch between them is 11 bases long. CDR1 and CDR2 were assigned from the germline V gene as ENHRY and SYGVKD. The CDR3 sequence holds 15 residues, the cysteine and phenylalanine included. The read is trimmed to its CDR3 DNA, 45 bases read in frame from base 1. Sequenced: peripheral blood. The chain is encoded by TRBV10-3 joined to TRBJ2-3; no D segment can be confidently identified. This clonotype was sampled from a human donor in a cohort sampled during active COVID-19. This receptor has the CDR3 CAISGGDPSTDTQYF. The sequence in DNA is TGTGCCATCAGTGGCGGCGACCCTAGCACAGATACGCAGTATTTT.